The source of this TCR beta chain is a study of Ad26.COV2.S vaccination and SARS-CoV-2 variants listed by TCRdb under 2021. The study in broad terms: Vaccine-arm donors came from COV1001, a multicentre, randomized, double-blind, placebo-controlled phase I-IIa trial of Ad26.COV2.S in healthy adults. A total of some 30 samples were included in the TCR-sequenced set, comprising approximately 20 Ad26.COV2.S vaccine recipients, 5 placebo recipients and 8 SARS-CoV-2 convalescent individuals. Dosing of Ad26.COV2.S was intramuscular, at either 5x10^10 or 1x10^11 viral particles, delivered as one shot or as two shots spaced 56 days apart. TCRbeta repertoire sequencing served as the tool for gauging how specific and how broad the SARS-CoV-2-reactive T cell receptors were following Ad26.COV2.S vaccination. Trial participants were randomized into five groups of five: low-dose or high-dose Ad26.COV2.S given once or twice, or placebo on both occasions. Blinding of investigators to trial group allocation was maintained during experiments and outcome assessment.

V drops 2 bases and J drops 0 bases, leaving 11 bases in between. The CDR3 numbers 16 residues from cysteine through phenylalanine. The sequence is cut down to CDR3 DNA, 48 bases in frame from base 1. The germline V gene specifies KGHSY as CDR1 and FQNENV as CDR2. The paper's findings and limits, for the study overall: The authors noted that the TCR breadth and depth analyses may have underestimated total T cell responses. The study lacked the statistical power to compare responses across vaccine doses or regimens. After vaccination, spike-specific CD8+ and CD4+ T cell responses were reported to show substantial breadth. Non-spike TCR breadth was comparable between vaccine and placebo recipients, consistent with the vaccine containing only spike. Higher spike-specific TCR breadth was observed in Ad26.COV2.S recipients than in placebo recipients (P = 0.0014).

Taken with the paper, the label for treatment or condition translates to: around 19 received Ad26.COV2.S at low or high dose, single or two shots; about 5 received placebo; per-sample allocation not given. Repertoires of vaccine and placebo recipients were sequenced from samples taken on day 63 after the first injection. In Cohort 1b, 25 to 30 adults aged 18-55 years were enrolled at a single site in Boston, USA, between 29 July and 7 August 2020. Ad26.COV2.S was a replication-incompetent adenovirus type 26 vector expressing a prefusion-stabilized SARS-CoV-2 spike protein from the original Wuhan strain. The immunoSEQ Assay was used to sequence TCRbeta CDR3 regions. After extraction, genomic DNA underwent amplification by bias-controlled multiplex PCR, followed by high-throughput sequencing. In the original analysis: Collapsing and filtering of sequences were performed to quantify the absolute abundance of each unique TCRbeta CDR3 region. T cell fraction was estimated by normalization of TCRbeta template counts to usable DNA, with usable DNA being measured through amplification of reference genes present in all nucleated cells. Repertoire TCRs were annotated as SARS-CoV-2-specific when V gene, CDR3 amino acid sequence and J gene were exactly matched to a known reactive TCR set. The reference SARS-CoV-2 TCR set was derived from MIRA and filtered for enrichment in COVID-19-positive ImmuneCODE repertoires, a step that removed public or cross-reactive TCRs. Using the MIRA antigens, annotated TCRs were further analysed by specific ORF or by position within an ORF. Breadth was defined as annotated unique rearrangements over total unique productive rearrangements; depth was the summed frequency of those rearrangements. Group comparisons of TCR breadth used two-sided Wilcoxon rank-sum tests. TCRdb holds this immuneACCESS table with in-frame rearrangements only. Some clones are missing; in checked studies, unresolved V genes explain under half, and the rest has no known cause. V and J calls and clone size come straight from that table; D and trimming were deduced from the DNA. In all, the sample holds approximately 340,000 clones, and more than 75% of those were seen once. Around 3.3% of the sample rests with the top ten.

This clone has a single count. Its antigen is still unknown. Base qualities are not recorded, but no much larger clone differs from it by a single base. The rearrangement joined TRBV16 to TRBJ2-1; the D segment could be TRBD2, given 5 matching bases. This clonotype was obtained from a person aged 18-65 years who received the Ad26.COV2.S COVID-19 vaccine or a placebo. The sequences come from peripheral blood, collected in a trial of Ad26.COV2.S vaccine versus placebo. Read as DNA, the sequence is TGTGCCAGCAGCCAACCGTTCACTAGCTCCTACAATGAGCAGTTCTTC. It is translated as CASSQPFTSSYNEQFF.